This TCR beta chain was captured in a study of blood T cell repertoires in COVID-19. This clone was found once. Germline V gene lookup returns CDR1 SGHVS and CDR2 FNYEAQ. CDR3 length equals 16 residues. V lost 2 bases to trimming and J lost 9 bases, with 23 bases between them. In the original processing: The assay estimated nucleated cells by amplifying reference gene primers. Profiled with immunoSEQ multiplex PCR; TCRdb holds only in-frame clones, not every one. V, J and clone size derive from that table, while D and trimming were established from the DNA sequence. This sample has about 390,000 clones, with around 87% found just once.

The sequence was collected from a woman aged 55 to 70 with COVID-19, enrolled during active disease. Sequenced material: peripheral blood. The chain is built from TRBV7-6 and TRBJ2-7; tentative D call: TRBD1 (6 bases). CDR3: CASSLPGGQGPLRQYF. The DNA for the CDR3 is TGTGCCAGCAGCTTACCAGGCGGGCAGGGGCCACTTCGGCAGTACTTC.